This T cell receptor (beta chain) was identified during a study of Ad26.COV2.S vaccination and SARS-CoV-2 variants (dated by TCRdb to the early 2020s). In the study overall: Donors in the vaccine arm were drawn from COV1001, a phase I-IIa trial of Ad26.COV2.S in healthy adults that was multicentre, randomized, double-blind and placebo-controlled. Ad26.COV2.S was given intramuscularly at 5x10^10 or 1x10^11 viral particles, as a single shot or as two shots 56 days apart. TCRbeta repertoire sequencing served as the tool for gauging how specific and how broad the SARS-CoV-2-reactive T cell receptors were following Ad26.COV2.S vaccination. The TCR-sequenced set comprised approximately 32 samples: approximately 20 Ad26.COV2.S vaccine recipients, 5 placebo recipients and 8 SARS-CoV-2 convalescent individuals. Participants in the trial were split at random into five groups of five each, receiving low-dose or high-dose Ad26.COV2.S once or twice, or else placebo on both occasions. Blinding of investigators to trial group allocation was maintained during experiments and outcome assessment. Overall study outcomes, separate from this receptor: The study was not powered to compare responses between vaccine doses or regimens. After vaccination, spike-specific CD8+ and CD4+ T cell responses were reported to show substantial breadth. Comparable non-spike TCR breadth was observed between vaccine and placebo recipients, consistent with only spike being contained in the vaccine. Higher spike-specific TCR breadth was observed in Ad26.COV2.S recipients than in placebo recipients (P = 0.0014). According to the authors, total T cell responses may have been underestimated by the TCR breadth and depth analyses.

In light of the paper, this sample's treatment or condition label describes: about 20 received Ad26.COV2.S at low or high dose, single or two shots; about five received placebo; per-sample allocation not given. For vaccine and placebo recipients, the sequenced repertoires came from samples collected on day 63 after the first injection. Cohort 1b enrolled 25 to 30 adults aged 18-55 years at a single site in Boston, USA, between 29 July and 7 August 2020. Ad26.COV2.S consisted of a replication-incompetent adenovirus type 26 vector by which a prefusion-stabilized SARS-CoV-2 spike protein from the original Wuhan strain was expressed. The CDR3 holds 14 amino acids from the cysteine to the phenylalanine. Only the CDR3 DNA stays, 42 bases, in frame from base 1. Germline trimming amounts to 7 bases on V and 2 bases on J, with 4 as the count of junction bases outside the gene matches. CDR1 and CDR2 (ENHRY, SYGVKD) derive from the germline V gene.

The immunoSEQ Assay was the method used to sequence TCRbeta CDR3 regions. After extraction, genomic DNA underwent amplification by bias-controlled multiplex PCR, followed by high-throughput sequencing. Concerning the study's data processing: Collapsing and filtering of sequences were performed to quantify the absolute abundance of each unique TCRbeta CDR3 region. Usable DNA was measured by amplifying reference genes present in all nucleated cells, and TCRbeta template counts were normalized to that usable DNA to estimate T cell fraction. Repertoire TCRs were annotated as SARS-CoV-2-specific by exact matching of V gene, CDR3 amino acid sequence and J gene to a known reactive TCR set. The reference SARS-CoV-2 TCR set was derived from MIRA and filtered for enrichment in COVID-19-positive ImmuneCODE repertoires, a step that removed public or cross-reactive TCRs. Using the MIRA antigens, annotated TCRs were further analysed by specific ORF or by position within an ORF. Depth was the summed frequency of annotated unique rearrangements, while breadth was defined as annotated unique rearrangements over total unique productive rearrangements. Two-sided Wilcoxon rank-sum tests were used to compare TCR breadth between groups. What TCRdb holds here is the immuneACCESS table cut down to in-frame rearrangements. Part of the clones is not present; checked against another copy, under half of the missing clones reflect an unresolved V gene, and the others are unexplained. The V and J calls and the clone size are those of that table, but D and trimming were determined from the DNA. Within this sample are about 500,000 clones, with 70% to 90% of them counted one time only. The top ten constitute about 1.5% of the sample.

A word on this clone: This receptor's antigen is unknown. There are no base qualities to consult, and no much larger clone falls within one base.

The receptor was derived from a person between 18 and 65 years old who received the Ad26.COV2.S COVID-19 vaccine or a placebo. Sequencing used peripheral blood, obtained in a trial of Ad26.COV2.S vaccine versus placebo. Recombination linked TRBV10-3 to TRBJ1-3; 8 central bases correspond to TRBD1. The DNA sequence follows: TGTGCCATCAACGGACAGGGAGCTGGAAACACCATATATTTT. This translates into CAINGQGAGNTIYF.